This TCR beta chain was retrieved from a study of T cell changes during pregnancy in multiple sclerosis. Profiled with immunoSEQ multiplex PCR; TCRdb holds only in-frame clones, not every one. The sample lists some 30,000 clones; around 89% were seen once. This CDR3 comprises 15 residues. Germline CDR1 is LGHNA and CDR2 is YNFKEQ. The ends were cut back, 4 bases at V and 5 bases at J, with 16 bases in the middle. The TCR originated in a female donor with multiple sclerosis, enrolled in a pregnancy study. The gene calls are TRBV4-2 and TRBJ2-3; TRBD2 might be the D (6 bases). This sample comprised CD8+ T cells from peripheral blood mononuclear cells, obtained in the third trimester of pregnancy. The CDR3 here is CASSRTVRERDTQYF. The CDR3 nucleotides are TGTGCCAGCAGCCGCACAGTCCGGGAGCGAGATACGCAGTATTTT.